This entry features one T cell receptor beta chain sequence. The sample comes from a study of blood T cell repertoires in COVID-19. On the study more broadly: Sample material is recorded as cDNA or gDNA derived from T cells, B-cell-depleted T cells, or PBMCs.

Germline CDR1 SGHDN, CDR2 FVKESK. This CDR3 region has 15 residues. J lost 8 bases, V lost 2 bases, and 6 bases had no gene match. The protocol was immunoSEQ multiplex PCR, while the TCRdb copy is restricted to in-frame clones and leaves out a portion. This sample has tens of thousands of clones, with roughly 91% found just once. The chain couples TRBV14 to TRBJ1-4; 9 bases align to TRBD1. Sequenced: peripheral blood. The source of this sequence is a man aged 65-85 years with active COVID-19. Here the CDR3 reads CASSQKQGAGEKLFF. The CDR3 DNA sequence: TGTGCCAGCAGCCAAAAACAGGGGGCGGGCGAAAAACTGTTTTTT.